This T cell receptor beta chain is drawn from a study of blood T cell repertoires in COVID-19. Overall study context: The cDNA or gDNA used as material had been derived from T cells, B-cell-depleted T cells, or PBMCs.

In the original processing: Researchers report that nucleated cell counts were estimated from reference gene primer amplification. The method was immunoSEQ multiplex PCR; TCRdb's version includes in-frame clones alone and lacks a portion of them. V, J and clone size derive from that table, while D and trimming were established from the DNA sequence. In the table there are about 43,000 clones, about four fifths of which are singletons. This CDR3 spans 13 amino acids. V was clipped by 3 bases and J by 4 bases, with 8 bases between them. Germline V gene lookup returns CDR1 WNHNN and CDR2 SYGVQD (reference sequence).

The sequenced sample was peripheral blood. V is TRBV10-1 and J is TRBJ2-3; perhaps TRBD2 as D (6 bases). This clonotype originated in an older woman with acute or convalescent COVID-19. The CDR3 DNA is TGCGCCAGCAGTGATCGCGGGGCAGATACGCAGTATTTT. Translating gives CASSDRGADTQYF.